The next 5 T cell receptor beta chains were all read from a single sample in a study of cytomegalovirus exposure and HLA in healthy donors. In the PCR, 60 Vbeta and 13 Jbeta primers were used. Data came from immunoSEQ multiplex PCR; TCRdb stores just in-frame clones and leaves some out. The sample has approximately 150,000 clones, roughly 73% seen once. The material sequenced was PBMCs. The receptors shown here come from a male donor in good health and CMV-seronegative.

The gene calls are TRBV1 and TRBJ1-6; the table assigns TRBD1, which was not confirmed against the DNA. TRBV1 is marked as a pseudogene. This CDR3 contains 19 residues. The CDR3: CTSSQDNEGQGFWYSPLHF. The CDR3 nucleotides read TGCACCAGCAGCCAAGATAACGAAGGGCAGGGATTTTGGTATTCACCCCTCCACTTT.

V usage is TRBV5-5 and J usage is TRBJ2-2, with D unclear. Looked up from germline, CDR1 is SGHKS and CDR2 is YYEKEE (reference sequence). V was pared by 2 bases and J by 5 bases, with 10 bases between. The CDR3 covers 14 residues. The CDR3 spells CASSFGRSTGELFF. In DNA, the CDR3 is TGTGCCAGCAGCTTTGGTAGAAGTACCGGGGAGCTGTTTTTT. The full variable domain, in which reference TRBV5-5 and TRBJ2-2 provide the parts outside the CDR3, is DAGVTQSPTHLIKTRGQQVTLRCSPISGHKSVSWYQQVLGQGPQFIFQYYEKEERGRGNFPDRFSARQFPNYSSELNVNALLLGDSALYLCASSFGRSTGELFFGEGSRLTVL.

This clone was seen only once. V gene TRBV19 combines with J gene TRBJ2-1; 7 bases align to TRBD1. The CDR3 is made up of 14 amino acids. J gave up 7 bases and V 4 bases, and 7 bases lay outside the gene matches. The germline V gene has CDR1 LNHDA and CDR2 SQIVND (reference sequence). The chain's CDR3 is CASSKKGARNEQFF. The CDR3 nucleotides read TGTGCCAGTAGTAAGAAGGGGGCGCGGAATGAGCAGTTCTTC.

The chain couples TRBV2 to TRBJ2-7, with no clear D. Germline CDR1 SNHLY, CDR2 FYNNEI. V lost 7 bases, J lost 0 bases, and 13 bases lay in between. The CDR3 is 14 amino acids. The CDR3 loop is CASNTRESSYEQYF. The CDR3 coding sequence is TGTGCCAGCAATACCCGCGAGAGCTCCTACGAGCAGTACTTC. Full variable domain (outside the CDR3, taken from reference TRBV2 and TRBJ2-7): EPEVTQTPSHQVTQMGQEVILRCVPISNHLYFYWYRQILGQKVEFLVSFYNNEISEKSEIFDDQFSVERPDGSNFTLKIRSTKLEDSAMYFCASNTRESSYEQYFGPGTRLTVT.

A single count supports this clone. The chain couples TRBV4-2 to TRBJ2-1; TRBD2 matches 12 bases. Germline CDR1 reads LGHNA; CDR2 reads YNFKEQ. This CDR3 has 20 residues. The V segment lost 1 base and the J segment 2 bases; nucleotides outside the gene matches: 12. This CDR3 is CASSQALPSGGASAYNEQFF. The DNA of the CDR3 is TGTGCCAGCAGCCAAGCTCTGCCTAGCGGGGGGGCCAGCGCCTACAATGAGCAGTTCTTC.